This TCR beta chain was identified in a study of cytomegalovirus exposure and HLA in healthy donors. PCR primers comprised 60 Vbeta and 13 Jbeta primers. Sequencing was performed with immunoSEQ multiplex PCR; in TCRdb, only in-frame clones are kept and a portion is missing. The profile shows around 140,000 clones, approximately 75% of them singletons. This CDR3 has 17 amino acids. J lost 0 bases, V lost 0 bases, and 4 bases had no gene match. CDR1 is MGHRA, CDR2 YSYEKL, per germline. The clonotype was recovered from a man between 45 and 60 years old in good health and CMV-seropositive. This chain joins TRBV4-1 and TRBJ2-3; 9 bases match TRBD2. The sample comprised PBMCs. CDR3 loop: CASSQDRLAGSTDTQYF. The CDR3 DNA sequence: TGCGCCAGCAGCCAAGACCGGCTAGCGGGGAGCACAGATACGCAGTATTTT.